The 19 T cell receptor beta chains below come from one sample, sequenced in a study of response to subunit inactivated influenza vaccine. TCRdb analysed the RT-PCR reads with MiXCR anew, one entry per CDR3 protein. The profile shows roughly 790,000 distinct CDR3 sequences, about 20% of them singletons. Sequenced material: PBMCs from blood, taken less than 6 days after vaccination. The receptors shown here come from a man aged 45-65 years who received an inactivated influenza vaccine.

This chain links TRBV29-1 with TRBJ2-3, with 7 nucleotides matching TRBD1. The CDR3 contains 14 residues. Trimming at V came to 4 bases and at J to 6 bases, leaving 10 bases not matched to a gene. CDR1 SQVTM and CDR2 ANQGSEA come from the germline V gene. The CDR3 here is CSVAGQTKLDTQYF. The CDR3 region has the DNA TGCAGCGTTGCGGGACAGACTAAATTGGATACGCAGTATTTT.

This clonotype was counted between two and nine times. The gene calls are TRBV11-2 and TRBJ2-7, with D possibly being TRBD2 (5 bases). This CDR3 is 14 amino acids long. Germline CDR1 SGHAT, CDR2 FQNNGV. Deletions cut 3 bases from V and 0 bases from J, with 9 bases between. The CDR3 spells CASSFAGFSYEQYF. The CDR3 DNA reads TGTGCCAGCAGCTTCGCGGGTTTCTCCTACGAGCAGTACTTC.

The chain is built from TRBV11-1 and TRBJ2-6, with 9 bases matching TRBD1. J gave up 1 base and V 5 bases, and 12 bases lay outside the gene matches. Germline V lookup: CDR1 SGHAT, CDR2 FQDESV (reference sequence). The CDR3 runs to 19 residues. This chain's CDR3 is CASSRSGGQGRSGANVLTF. In DNA, the CDR3 is TGTGCCAGCAGCCGGTCGGGGGGACAGGGTCGATCTGGGGCCAACGTCCTGACTTTC. Variable domain in full (rest from reference TRBV11-1 and TRBJ2-6): EAEVAQSPRYKITEKSQAVAFWCDPISGHATLYWYRQILGQGPELLVQFQDESVVDDSQLPKDRFSAERLKGVDSTLKIQPAELGDSAMYLCASSRSGGQGRSGANVLTFGAGSRLTVL.

The chain employs TRBV5-5 and TRBJ2-3; TRBD1 is a possible D gene (6 bases). V lost 4 bases and J 4 bases, leaving 13 bases between the germline ends. CDR3 length equals 14 residues. Germline-derived CDR1 and CDR2 are SGHKS and YYEKEE (reference sequence). CDR3 in DNA: TGTGCCAGCAGCATCCGACAGGTAGCAGATACGCAGTATTTT. Amino acid sequence: CASSIRQVADTQYF.

This chain joins TRBV20-1 and TRBJ2-1, with D perhaps TRBD2 (6 bases). Germline V gene sequence: CDR1 DFQATT, CDR2 SNEGSKA (reference sequence). V dropped 6 bases and J dropped 15 bases, with 27 bases sitting between them. There are 14 residues in the CDR3. The CDR3 region has the DNA TGCAGTGCCCGAAACAAAAAAACTAGCTTGGCAGGGTTCTTC. Translating it yields CSARNKKTSLAGFF.

The V and J genes are TRBV30 and TRBJ2-7, with 9 bases that match TRBD1. CDR3 size: 14 residues. The germline V gene has CDR1 GTSNPN and CDR2 SVGIG (reference sequence). After removal of 3 bases from V and 7 bases from J, the junction contained 10 bases not matched to a gene. The CDR3 loop reads CAWSAGQGPREQYF. As DNA, the CDR3 is TGTGCCTGGAGCGCTGGACAGGGGCCGAGAGAGCAGTACTTC.

The chain has TRBV7-3 and TRBJ2-7; no definite D call. V lost 5 bases and J 2 bases, leaving 19 bases between the germline ends. The CDR3 is 16 residues long. Per germline, CDR1 SGHTA and CDR2 FQGTGA. The CDR3 DNA sequence: TGTGCCAGCAGCCCCTCCGTAACGGCTTCACCCTACGAGCAGTACTTC. Amino acids: CASSPSVTASPYEQYF.

This clonotype showed up just a few times. The chain couples TRBV11-2 to TRBJ1-4; 7 nucleotides line up with TRBD1. The CDR3 has 16 residues. V trimming: 5 bases; J trimming: 4 bases; junction bases outside the gene matches: 10. Germline loops: CDR1 SGHAT, CDR2 FQNNGV. CDR3 protein: CASSGLTDRDNEKLFF. The CDR3 coding sequence is TGTGCCAGCAGCGGGTTGACAGACAGGGATAATGAAAAACTGTTTTTT. The full variable domain, rest sourced from reference TRBV11-2 and TRBJ1-4, is EAGVAQSPRYKIIEKRQSVAFWCNPISGHATLYWYQQILGQGPKLLIQFQNNGVVDDSQLPKDRFSAERLKGVDSTLKIQPAKLEDSAVYLCASSGLTDRDNEKLFFGSGTQLSVL.

The chain uses TRBV3-1 and TRBJ2-4; a weak D match, TRBD1 (6 bases). The V and J ends lost 0 bases and 1 base respectively, with 13 bases between them. CDR3 size: 17 residues. The germline V gene encodes CDR1 LGHDT and CDR2 YNNKEL (reference sequence). The CDR3 reads CASSQDFGGHAKNIQYF. In DNA, the CDR3 is TGTGCCAGCAGCCAAGATTTTGGGGGACATGCCAAAAACATTCAGTACTTC.

This clonotype was seen a handful of times. The rearrangement uses TRBV6-2 or TRBV6-3 and TRBJ2-2; 9 bases are a match to TRBD2. This CDR3 comprises 15 residues. The V segment lost 6 bases and the J segment 3 bases; nucleotides outside the gene matches: 5. Germline lookup yields CDR1 MNHEY and CDR2 SVGEGT. CDR3 nucleotides: TGTGCCAGCAGGAAAGCGGGGGGACACACCGGGGAGCTGTTTTTT. It encodes CASRKAGGHTGELFF.

A few counts support this clonotype. The CDR3 coding sequence is TGTGCCAGCAGCAGGCCGGGACAGAGCCCGAACACCGGGGAGCTGTTTTTT. This codes for CASSRPGQSPNTGELFF. The rearrangement links TRBV6-2 or TRBV6-3 to TRBJ2-2; 7 nucleotides match TRBD1. The CDR3 extends over 17 amino acids. J lost 0 bases, V lost 6 bases, and 10 bases had no gene match. Germline V gives CDR1 MNHEY, CDR2 SVGEGT.

CDR3 in amino acids: CASSLAKYEQYF. Here the CDR3 DNA reads TGTGCCAGCAGCTTAGCTAAGTACGAGCAGTACTTC. The V call is TRBV7-9, the J call TRBJ2-7; no definite D call. Per germline, CDR1 SEHNR and CDR2 FQNEAQ (reference sequence). Trimming pared 0 bases from V and 4 bases from J, leaving 4 bases between. The CDR3 covers 12 residues.

This clonotype turned up a few times. The chain's CDR3 is CSVDLAGGGRQETQYF. Here the CDR3 DNA reads TGCAGCGTTGACCTAGCGGGAGGAGGGCGCCAAGAGACCCAGTACTTC. The rearrangement joins TRBV29-1 to TRBJ2-5; TRBD2 aligns across 11 bases. CDR1 is SQVTM, CDR2 ANQGSEA, per germline. CDR3 length: 16 amino acids. Losses at the gene ends were 3 bases for V and 1 base for J; bases not matched to a gene: 7.

This clonotype has a handful of counts. The chain joins TRBV6-2 or TRBV6-3 to TRBJ1-6; D is ambiguous. CDR1 is MNHEY and CDR2 is SVGEGT in the germline V gene. Trimming stripped 6 bases from V and 6 bases from J, with 6 bases between. The CDR3 consists of 12 residues. CDR3 residues: CASSTTNSPLHF. Written as DNA, the CDR3 is TGTGCCAGCAGCACGACTAATTCACCCCTCCACTTT.

The J gene is TRBJ2-5, the V gene TRBV4-2, with TRBD2 matching over 8 bases. V trimming: 1 base; J trimming: 4 bases; junction bases outside the gene matches: 11. Per the germline V gene, CDR1 is LGHNA and CDR2 is YNFKEQ. The CDR3 extends over 17 amino acids. In DNA, the CDR3 is TGTGCCAGCAGCCAAGGGCCAGCGGGGGCGACAATAGAGACCCAGTACTTC. Translated: CASSQGPAGATIETQYF.

This clonotype has ten or more counts. The chain couples TRBV6-2 or TRBV6-3 to TRBJ2-4; no clear D. CDR1 and CDR2 from the germline V gene are MNHEY and SVGEGT. The CDR3 loop spans 18 amino acids. The germline V and J ends were trimmed by 2 bases and 0 bases, with 17 bases remaining between them. CDR3 loop: CASSYPLVPFEAKNIQYF. The CDR3, as DNA: TGTGCCAGCAGTTACCCCCTCGTACCTTTTGAAGCCAAAAACATTCAGTACTTC.

The chain carries TRBV5-6 and TRBJ1-3, with TRBD1 identical over 7 bases. The length of the CDR3 is 16 residues. Germline CDR1 reads SGHDT; CDR2 reads YYEEEE. V shed 1 base and J 2 bases; nucleotides not matched to a gene: 6. CDR3 region: CASSLPTGNTGNTIYF. CDR3 sequence (DNA): TGTGCCAGCAGCTTGCCGACAGGGAATACTGGAAACACCATATATTTT.

V and J are TRBV7-9 and TRBJ1-2; possibly TRBD1 for D (5 bases). Between the trimmed V and J ends, which lost 1 base and 7 bases, there was a span of 13 bases. This CDR3 spans 14 amino acids. Germline assignment: CDR1 SEHNR and CDR2 FQNEAQ (reference sequence). The CDR3 DNA is TGTGCCAGCAGCTTAGAATCCCTGGGGCCTGGCTACACCTTC. It yields the protein CASSLESLGPGYTF.

The J gene is TRBJ2-1, the V gene TRBV20-1; D ambiguous. This CDR3 is 14 amino acids long. CDR1 is DFQATT and CDR2 is SNEGSKA in the germline V gene (reference sequence). V dropped 0 bases and J dropped 8 bases, with 14 bases sitting between them. CDR3 loop: CSAREPGHWDEQFF. The CDR3 nucleotides read TGCAGTGCTAGAGAACCGGGCCACTGGGATGAGCAGTTCTTC.